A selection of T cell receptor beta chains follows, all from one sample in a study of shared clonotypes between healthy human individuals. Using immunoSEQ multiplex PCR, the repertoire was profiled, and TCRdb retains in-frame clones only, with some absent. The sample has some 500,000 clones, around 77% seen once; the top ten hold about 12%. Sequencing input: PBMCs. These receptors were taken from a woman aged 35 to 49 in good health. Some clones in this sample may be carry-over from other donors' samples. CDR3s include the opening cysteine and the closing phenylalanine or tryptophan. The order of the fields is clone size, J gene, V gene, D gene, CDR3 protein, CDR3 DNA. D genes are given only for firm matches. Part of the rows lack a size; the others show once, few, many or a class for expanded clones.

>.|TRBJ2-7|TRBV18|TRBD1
CASAGGWNYEQYF
TGTGCCAGCGCAGGGGGTTGGAACTACGAGCAGTACTTC
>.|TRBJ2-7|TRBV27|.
CASSRVGIRSYEQYF
TGTGCCAGCAGTAGAGTGGGCATTCGTTCCTACGAGCAGTACTTC
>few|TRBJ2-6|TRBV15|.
CATSRRGSGANVLTF
TGTGCCACCAGCCGAAGGGGCTCTGGGGCCAACGTCCTGACTTTC
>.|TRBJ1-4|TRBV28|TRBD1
CASSSSRDRDTNEKLFF
TGTGCCAGCAGTTCGTCCCGGGACAGGGACACTAATGAAAAACTGTTTTTT
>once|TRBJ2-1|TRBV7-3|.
CASSLTSTGGGEQFF
TGTGCCAGCAGCTTAACTTCGACAGGTGGTGGTGAGCAGTTCTTC
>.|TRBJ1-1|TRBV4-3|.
CASSQNLQGMNTEAFF
TGCGCCAGCAGCCAGAACTTACAGGGAATGAACACTGAAGCTTTCTTT
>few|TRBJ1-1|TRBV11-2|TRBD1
CASSPRTGWGEAFF
TGTGCCAGCAGCCCACGGACAGGGTGGGGTGAAGCTTTCTTT
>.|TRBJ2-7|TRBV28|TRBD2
CASSHHRGGRAHEQYF
TGTGCCAGCAGCCACCACCGAGGCGGGAGGGCCCACGAGCAGTACTTC
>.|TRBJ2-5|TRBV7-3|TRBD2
CASSLLAGYGETQYF
TGTGCCAGCAGCCTGCTAGCGGGATATGGCGAGACCCAGTACTTC
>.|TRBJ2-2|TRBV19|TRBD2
CASSILAGVNTGELFF
TGTGCCAGTAGTATTTTAGCGGGAGTGAACACCGGGGAGCTGTTTTTT
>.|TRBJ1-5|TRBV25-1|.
CASSGGGQSNQPQHF
TGTGCCAGCAGTGGAGGTGGACAGAGCAATCAGCCCCAGCATTTT
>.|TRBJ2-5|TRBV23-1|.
CASSAEGPSTETQYF
TGCGCCAGCAGTGCAGAGGGACCCTCTACAGAGACCCAGTACTTC
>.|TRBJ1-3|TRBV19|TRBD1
CASSAPGQFSSGNTIYF
TGTGCCAGTAGCGCTCCGGGACAGTTCAGCTCTGGAAACACCATATATTTT
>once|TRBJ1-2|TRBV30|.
CAWSGGPHYGYTF
TGTGCCTGGAGCGGGGGGCCGCACTATGGCTACACCTTC
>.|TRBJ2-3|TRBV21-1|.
CASSKDTSGRGGTDTQYF
TGTGCCAGCAGCAAAGACACTAGCGGGAGAGGAGGTACAGATACGCAGTATTTT
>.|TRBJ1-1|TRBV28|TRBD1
CASSLGDRGNTEAFF
TGTGCCAGCAGTCTGGGGGACAGGGGAAACACTGAAGCTTTCTTT
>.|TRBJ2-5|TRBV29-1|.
CSVETAGVGETQYF
TGCAGCGTTGAAACCGCAGGGGTGGGAGAGACCCAGTACTTC
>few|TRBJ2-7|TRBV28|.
CASSTLGGVSSYEQYF
TGTGCCAGCAGTACTTTGGGCGGGGTGAGCTCCTACGAGCAGTACTTC
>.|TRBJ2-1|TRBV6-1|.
CASSVRGLRNEQFF
TGTGCCAGCAGCGTCCGGGGCTTGCGCAATGAGCAGTTCTTC
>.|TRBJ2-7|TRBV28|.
CASSLVGLVYEQYF
TGTGCCAGCAGTTTAGTGGGGTTGGTCTACGAGCAGTACTTC
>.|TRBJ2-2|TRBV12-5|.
CASGLDQGRVTGELFF
TGTGCTAGTGGTTTGGATCAGGGGAGGGTAACCGGGGAGCTGTTTTTT
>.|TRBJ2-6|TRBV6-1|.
CASSDWRGATGANVLTF
TGTGCCAGCAGTGATTGGAGGGGGGCTACTGGGGCCAACGTCCTGACTTTC
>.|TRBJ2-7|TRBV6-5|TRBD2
CASSYPGGRGGGEQYF
TGTGCCAGCAGTTACCCCGGGGGGAGGGGCGGGGGCGAGCAGTACTTC
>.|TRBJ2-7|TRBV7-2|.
CASSSGSLHYEQYF
TGTGCCAGCAGCTCCGGGTCCTTGCACTACGAGCAGTACTTC
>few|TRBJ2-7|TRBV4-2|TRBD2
CASRHEPSGSYEQYF
TGTGCCAGCAGGCACGAACCTAGCGGGAGCTACGAGCAGTACTTC
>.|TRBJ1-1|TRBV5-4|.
CASSPGTANTEAFF
TGTGCCAGCAGCCCAGGGACGGCGAACACTGAAGCTTTCTTT
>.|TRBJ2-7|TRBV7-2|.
CASSLASSYEQYF
TGTGCCAGCAGCTTGGCATCCTCCTACGAGCAGTACTTC
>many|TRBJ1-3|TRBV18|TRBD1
CASSPDRRTGNTIYF
TGTGCCAGCTCACCGGACAGGCGGACTGGAAACACCATATATTTT
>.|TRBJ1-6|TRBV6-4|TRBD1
CASSEGDSNSPLHF
TGTGCCAGCAGTGAAGGGGACAGTAATTCACCCCTCCACTTT
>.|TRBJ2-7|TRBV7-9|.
CASSLAGDRQYF
TGTGCCAGCAGCTTAGCGGGCGACCGCCAGTACTTC
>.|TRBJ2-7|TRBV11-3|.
CASSSGHEQYF
TGTGCCAGCAGCTCAGGGCACGAGCAGTACTTC
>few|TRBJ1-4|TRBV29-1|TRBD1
CSVAGQGSEKLFF
TGCAGCGTAGCGGGACAGGGAAGTGAAAAACTGTTTTTT
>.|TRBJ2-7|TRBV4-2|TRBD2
CASRLTSGSSYEQYF
TGTGCCAGCAGGTTGACTAGCGGGAGTTCTTACGAGCAGTACTTC
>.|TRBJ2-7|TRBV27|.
CASSLYTGAGQYF
TGTGCCAGCAGTCTATATACCGGGGCTGGGCAGTACTTC
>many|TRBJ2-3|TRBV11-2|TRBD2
CASSLGLAPDTQYF
TGTGCCAGCAGCTTGGGACTAGCCCCAGATACGCAGTATTTT
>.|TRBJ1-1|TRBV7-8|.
CASSSLPGTEAFF
TGTGCCAGCAGCTCACTACCTGGGACTGAAGCTTTCTTT
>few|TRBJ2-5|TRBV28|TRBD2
CASSVAGVGETQYF
TGTGCCAGCAGCGTAGCGGGAGTTGGGGAGACCCAGTACTTC
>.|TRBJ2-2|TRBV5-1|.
CASSGFSGELFF
TGCGCCAGCAGCGGATTTAGCGGGGAGCTGTTTTTT
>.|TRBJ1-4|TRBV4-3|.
CASSQGSEHNEKLFF
TGCGCCAGCAGCCAGGGGTCAGAACATAATGAAAAACTGTTTTTT
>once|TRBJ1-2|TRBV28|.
CASSLSYGYTF
TGTGCCAGCAGTTTATCCTATGGCTACACCTTC
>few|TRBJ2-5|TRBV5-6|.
CASSLVSVEETQYF
TGTGCCAGCAGCTTGGTATCCGTCGAGGAGACCCAGTACTTC
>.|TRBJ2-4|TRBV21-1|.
CASKGLAENIQYF
TGTGCCAGCAAGGGTCTAGCGGAAAACATTCAGTACTTC
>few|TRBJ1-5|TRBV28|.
CASTKQGRGLPQHF
TGTGCCAGCACTAAACAGGGAAGGGGCCTGCCCCAGCATTTT
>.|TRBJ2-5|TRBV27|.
CASSQGLLETQYF
TGTGCCAGCAGTCAAGGACTACTGGAGACCCAGTACTTC
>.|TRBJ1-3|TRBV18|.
CASSPGTLDSGNTIYF
TGTGCCAGCTCGCCCGGGACTCTGGACTCTGGAAACACCATATATTTT
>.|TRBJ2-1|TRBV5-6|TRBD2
CASSSIAGSSYNEQFF
TGCGCCAGCAGCAGTATAGCGGGAAGCTCCTACAATGAGCAGTTCTTC
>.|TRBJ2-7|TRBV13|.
CASSLNPTVYEQYF
TGTGCCAGCAGCTTAAACCCCACCGTTTACGAGCAGTACTTC
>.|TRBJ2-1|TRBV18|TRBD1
CASSPGQGAYNEQFF
TGTGCCAGCTCACCAGGGCAGGGGGCCTACAATGAGCAGTTCTTC
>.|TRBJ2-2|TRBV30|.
CAWTATVNTGELFF
TGTGCCTGGACGGCGACAGTGAACACCGGGGAGCTGTTTTTT
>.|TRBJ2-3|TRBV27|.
CASSPRQKTDTQYF
TGTGCCAGCAGTCCTCGCCAAAAGACAGATACGCAGTATTTT
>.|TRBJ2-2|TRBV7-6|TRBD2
CASRDYRPGELFF
TGTGCCAGCCGGGACTACCGACCCGGGGAGCTGTTTTTT
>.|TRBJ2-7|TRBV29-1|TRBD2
CSVEPSGRYEQYF
TGCAGCGTTGAGCCTAGCGGGAGGTACGAGCAGTACTTC
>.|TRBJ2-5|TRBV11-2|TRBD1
CASSLERTGVATQYF
TGTGCCAGCAGCTTAGAGAGGACAGGGGTGGCGACCCAGTACTTC